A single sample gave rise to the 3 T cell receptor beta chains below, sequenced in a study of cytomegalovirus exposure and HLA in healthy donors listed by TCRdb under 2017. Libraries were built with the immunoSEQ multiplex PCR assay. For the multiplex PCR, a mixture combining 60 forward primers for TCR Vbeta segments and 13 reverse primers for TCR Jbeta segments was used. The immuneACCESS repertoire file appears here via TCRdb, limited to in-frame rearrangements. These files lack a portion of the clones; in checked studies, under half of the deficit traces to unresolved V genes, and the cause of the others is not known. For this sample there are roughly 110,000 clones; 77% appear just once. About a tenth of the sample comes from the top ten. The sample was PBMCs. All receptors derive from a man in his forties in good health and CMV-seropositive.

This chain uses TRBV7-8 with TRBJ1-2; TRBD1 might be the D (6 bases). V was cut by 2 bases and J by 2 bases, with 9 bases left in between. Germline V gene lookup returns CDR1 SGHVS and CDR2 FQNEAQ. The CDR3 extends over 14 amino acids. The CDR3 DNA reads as TGTGCCAGCAGCTTATCGACAGGCAACTATGGCTACACCTTC. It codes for CASSLSTGNYGYTF. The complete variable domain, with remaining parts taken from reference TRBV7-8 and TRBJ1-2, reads GAGVSQSPRYKVAKRGQDVALRCDPISGHVSLFWYQQALGQGPEFLTYFQNEAQLDKSGLPSDRFFAERPEGSVSTLKIQRTQQEDSAVYLCASSLSTGNYGYTFGSGTRLTVV.

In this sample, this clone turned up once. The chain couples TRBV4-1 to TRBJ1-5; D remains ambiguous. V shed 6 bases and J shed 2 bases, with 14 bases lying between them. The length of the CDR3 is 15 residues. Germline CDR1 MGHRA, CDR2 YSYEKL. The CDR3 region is CASSLLPQRNQPQHF. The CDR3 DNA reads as TGCGCCAGCAGTCTCCTACCCCAACGCAATCAGCCCCAGCATTTT.

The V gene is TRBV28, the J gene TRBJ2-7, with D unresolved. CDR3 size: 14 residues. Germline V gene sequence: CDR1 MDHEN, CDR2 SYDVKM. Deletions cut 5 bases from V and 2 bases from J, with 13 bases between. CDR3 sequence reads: CASSPSTLTYEQYF. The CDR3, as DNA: TGTGCCAGCAGTCCCTCGACACTCACCTACGAGCAGTACTTC.